Listed below are T cell receptor beta chains from one sample, sequenced in a study of OX40 agonist ivuxolimab in advanced cancers. The method was immunoSEQ multiplex PCR; TCRdb's version includes in-frame clones alone and lacks a portion of them. The table lists approximately 71,000 clones, 94% of them singletons. Sequences were derived from CD4+ or CD8+ T cells sorted from blood, sampled in a trial of the OX40 agonist ivuxolimab. The receptors here all came from an adult with an advanced solid tumor such as melanoma, head and neck, liver or kidney cancer. Both conserved end residues are part of each CDR3. The D gene is left open where the match is weak. Clone size appears in some rows only: once, few, many, or a class for an expanded clone.

size,V,D,J,DNA,CDR3
NA,TRBV25-1,NA,TRBJ2-1,TGTGCCAGCAGTGAATATAACGGCGAGCTATCTTACAATGAGCAGTTCTTC,CASSEYNGELSYNEQFF
NA,TRBV6-5,NA,TRBJ2-7,TGTGCCAGCAGTTACGGGCAGGGGCCCTACGAGCAGTACTTC,CASSYGQGPYEQYF
NA,TRBV4-1,NA,TRBJ2-7,TGCGCCAGCAGCCAAGATCGGGGCGGTTCCCACGAGCAGTACTTC,CASSQDRGGSHEQYF
NA,TRBV27,NA,TRBJ2-7,TGTGCCAGCAGTTTATCGTTGGCTAGCAGTGACGAGCAGTACTTC,CASSLSLASSDEQYF
NA,TRBV5-6,NA,TRBJ2-3,TGTGCCAGCCACTACCTTGGGGATACGCAGTATTTT,CASHYLGDTQYF
NA,TRBV27,TRBD1,TRBJ2-1,TGTGCCACCAGGACAGGGTGGACTGAGCAGTTCTTC,CATRTGWTEQFF
NA,TRBV27,TRBD1,TRBJ2-7,TGTGCCAGCGCAGGACAGGGGACGACCTACGAGCAGTACTTC,CASAGQGTTYEQYF
NA,TRBV28,NA,TRBJ2-1,TGTGCCAGCAGAACCTTTCCGGGACTGAATTACAATGAGCAGTTCTTC,CASRTFPGLNYNEQFF
once,TRBV19,NA,TRBJ2-1,TGTGCCAGTAGTGACTACAGCTCCTACAATGAGCAGTTCTTC,CASSDYSSYNEQFF
few,TRBV7-6,NA,TRBJ2-2,TGTGCCAGCAGCTCCCCTTGGGGCGGTTTAGGGCCCACCGGGGAGCTGTTTTTT,CASSSPWGGLGPTGELFF
NA,TRBV10-3,NA,TRBJ1-1,TGTGCCATCAGACCCTCGGCTCCCAACACTGAAGCTTTCTTT,CAIRPSAPNTEAFF
NA,TRBV6-5,NA,TRBJ1-2,TGTGCCAGCAGTTACTCTGGCAGATTCTATGGCTACACCTTC,CASSYSGRFYGYTF
NA,TRBV9,TRBD2,TRBJ2-1,TGTGCCAGCAGGCCGACTAGCGGGGGAAACAATGAGCAGTTCTTC,CASRPTSGGNNEQFF
NA,TRBV10-3,NA,TRBJ1-5,TGTGCCATCAGTGAGACCCTTTGGGGGCGGAGCAATCAGCCCCAGCATTTT,CAISETLWGRSNQPQHF
few,TRBV6-5,NA,TRBJ1-1,TGTGCCAGCAGTCCCGGGGTCCCGCCGAACACTGAAGCTTTCTTT,CASSPGVPPNTEAFF
NA,TRBV4-1,NA,TRBJ2-3,TGCGCCAGCAGCCAGACCCAATCAAGGACCCAAGATACGCAGTATTTT,CASSQTQSRTQDTQYF
NA,TRBV27,TRBD2,TRBJ2-7,TGTGCCAGCAGTCCCAAAACCTTAGCGGGAAGCTCCTACGAGCAGTACTTC,CASSPKTLAGSSYEQYF
NA,TRBV6-1,NA,TRBJ2-7,TGTGCCAGCAGTGAAAAGGCAGGGCAGATTTACTCCTACGAGCAGTACTTC,CASSEKAGQIYSYEQYF
NA,TRBV13,NA,TRBJ2-7,TGTGCCAGCAGCTTAAGTTGGACTTCAATCTACGAGCAGTACTTC,CASSLSWTSIYEQYF
NA,TRBV5-1,NA,TRBJ2-7,TGCGCCAGCAGCTTGGCCCGGGACGAGCAGTACTTC,CASSLARDEQYF
NA,TRBV19,NA,TRBJ1-5,TGTGCCAGTAGTATGGGTTGGGGAAATCAGCCCCAGCATTTT,CASSMGWGNQPQHF
NA,TRBV7-9,NA,TRBJ2-7,TGTGCCAGCAGCTTCGTTCGGCTTTCCCTCTACGAGCAGTACTTC,CASSFVRLSLYEQYF
NA,TRBV15,TRBD1,TRBJ1-1,TGTGCCACCAGCAGACCGGACAGGGGATACTCTGAAGCTTTCTTT,CATSRPDRGYSEAFF
few,TRBV7-2,NA,TRBJ2-7,TGTGCCAGCAGCTCCGATACTAGGGCCCCCTACGAGCAGTACTTC,CASSSDTRAPYEQYF